One and the same sample provided the 28 T cell receptor beta chains below, sequenced in a study of blood T cell repertoires in COVID-19. TCRdb's copy holds only in-frame clones and misses some; the assay was immunoSEQ multiplex PCR. This sample yields roughly 340,000 clones, of which about nine tenths are seen a single time; roughly 6% belongs to the top ten. The sequenced sample was peripheral blood. These receptors originate from a woman aged 45-65 years with COVID-19, enrolled during active disease.

This rearrangement joins TRBV7-3 to TRBJ2-2, with TRBD2 as a possible D gene (6 bases). V lost 1 base, J lost 3 bases, and 6 bases lay in between. The CDR3 is made up of 14 amino acids. Germline V gives CDR1 SGHTA, CDR2 FQGTGA. The CDR3: CASSLIADTGELFF. The CDR3 bases are TGTGCCAGCAGCTTAATAGCGGACACCGGGGAGCTGTTTTTT. The full variable domain, rest sourced from reference TRBV7-3 and TRBJ2-2, is GAGVSQTPSNKVTEKGKYVELRCDPISGHTALYWYRQSLGQGPEFLIYFQGTGAADDSGLPNDRFFAVRPEGSVSTLKIQRTERGDSAVYLCASSLIADTGELFFGEGSRLTVL.

A few counts support this clone. This sequence joins TRBV5-1 and TRBJ1-1; 7 bases align to TRBD1. The germline V gene has CDR1 SGHRS and CDR2 YFSETQ. The ends lost 1 base at V and 7 bases at J; junction bases unmatched: 4. The CDR3 is made up of 13 amino acids. The CDR3 bases are TGCGCCAGCAGCTTGCCAGACAGGGTTGAAGCTTTCTTT. Its translation is CASSLPDRVEAFF.

The V and J genes are TRBV7-8 and TRBJ2-5, with a possible D match to TRBD2 (5 bases). CDR3 size: 18 residues. The germline V gene encodes CDR1 SGHVS and CDR2 FQNEAQ. The V and J ends lost 1 base and 2 bases respectively, with 20 bases between them. CDR3 DNA: TGTGCCAGCAGCTTAGGGCCCCGAGGGCGGAGCGTGCAAGAGACCCAGTACTTC. It specifies CASSLGPRGRSVQETQYF.

The rearrangement uses TRBV4-3 and TRBJ1-4; 8 positions match TRBD1. This CDR3 contains 16 residues. Germline V gene data show CDR1 as LGHNA and CDR2 as YSLEER. The ends lost 1 base at V and 7 bases at J; junction bases unmatched: 8. As DNA, the CDR3 is TGCGCCAGCAGCCAAGCGGTAACAGGGGGTTTTGAAAAACTGTTTTTT. It translates to CASSQAVTGGFEKLFF.

This sequence joins TRBV5-1 and TRBJ2-3; 10 nucleotides agree with TRBD1. This CDR3 is built from 16 residues. With 3 bases clipped from V and 2 bases from J, the junction kept 6 bases outside the gene matches. Germline-derived CDR1 and CDR2 are SGHRS and YFSETQ. The CDR3 here is CASSSDRGRTTDTQYF. The CDR3 DNA reads TGCGCCAGCAGCTCCGACAGGGGGCGAACCACAGATACGCAGTATTTT.

CDR3 in DNA: TGTGCCAGCAGCTTGGCCTTCGGGAGGGAGACCCAGTACTTC. Its translation: CASSLAFGRETQYF. The chain uses TRBV11-2 and TRBJ2-5; 7 bases fit TRBD2. The CDR3 is made up of 14 amino acids. The junction had 6 bases not matched to a gene; V was cut back by 3 bases and J by 5 bases. Germline V gives CDR1 SGHAT, CDR2 FQNNGV.

Of note for this clone: This same CDR3 is encoded by further DNA sequences in the sample. The chain couples TRBV19 to TRBJ2-1, with TRBD2 matching 11 bases. J gave up 1 base and V 6 bases, and 2 bases lay outside the gene matches. Looked up from germline, CDR1 is LNHDA and CDR2 is SQIVND (reference sequence). This CDR3 has 15 residues. The DNA for the CDR3 is TGTGCCAGTAGCGGGACTAGCGGATCCTACAATGAGCAGTTCTTC. Amino acids: CASSGTSGSYNEQFF.

The genes are TRBV12-5 and TRBJ1-2; 7 nucleotides agree with TRBD1. The ends lost 7 bases at V and 7 bases at J; junction bases unmatched: 15. There are 15 residues in the CDR3. CDR1 and CDR2 (germline): LGHNT, FRNRAP. CDR3 residues: CASAPGGGAVLGYTF. Here the CDR3 DNA reads TGTGCTAGTGCCCCGGGAGGGGGCGCGGTCCTTGGCTACACCTTC.

The chain recombines TRBV5-1 with TRBJ2-3; TRBD2 matches 15 bases. Germline CDR1 is SGHRS and CDR2 is YFSETQ. The V segment lost 4 bases and the J segment 2 bases; nucleotides outside the gene matches: 5. The CDR3 covers 17 residues. CDR3 loop: CASSTGLAGGYTDTQYF. Here the CDR3 DNA reads TGCGCCAGCAGCACAGGACTAGCGGGAGGGTACACAGATACGCAGTATTTT.

CDR3 sequence reads: CASSMGQQITDTQYF. In nucleotides, the CDR3 is TGTGCCAGTAGTATGGGACAACAAATCACAGATACGCAGTATTTT. V usage is TRBV19 and J usage is TRBJ2-3; D perhaps matches TRBD1 (6 bases). Trimming took off 3 bases at V and 2 bases at J, with 12 bases between the two ends. The CDR3 spans 15 residues. CDR1 is LNHDA and CDR2 is SQIVND in the germline V gene (reference sequence).

V usage is TRBV18 and J usage is TRBJ1-2, with a tentative D call TRBD1 (6 bases). Trimming removed 3 bases at V and 10 bases at J, with 12 bases between. Germline lookup yields CDR1 KGHSH and CDR2 LQKENI. The CDR3 extends over 12 amino acids. The DNA for the CDR3 is TGTGCCAGCTCACCCAACAGGGATTTCTACACCTTC. Translating gives CASSPNRDFYTF.

This chain uses TRBV3-1 (or the pseudogene TRBV3-2) with TRBJ2-2; 10 nucleotides line up with TRBD2. The CDR3 spans 19 residues. The V and J ends lost 2 bases and 0 bases, in that order; junction bases with no gene match: 9. The germline CDR1 and CDR2 sequences are LGHDT and YNNKEL (reference sequence). CDR3 loop: CASSQSRSGRAPNTGELFF. CDR3 DNA sequence: TGTGCCAGCAGCCAATCCAGGAGCGGGAGGGCCCCGAACACCGGGGAGCTGTTTTTT.

The rearrangement links TRBV6-5 to TRBJ2-7; TRBD2 matches 9 bases. The V and J ends lost 6 bases and 3 bases, in that order; junction bases with no gene match: 9. The CDR3 spans 15 residues. Germline V gene data show CDR1 as MNHEY and CDR2 as SVGAGI. The CDR3 nucleotides are TGTGCCAGCAGGGGAGGACTAGCGTCGATCTACGAGCAGTACTTC. It is translated as CASRGGLASIYEQYF.

The gene calls are TRBV7-6 and TRBJ1-1; D is ambiguous. V was clipped by 1 base and J by 7 bases, with 13 bases between them. Germline CDR1 is SGHVS and CDR2 is FNYEAQ. The length of the CDR3 is 14 residues. Here the CDR3 reads CASSLVNPGIEAFF. In nucleotides, the CDR3 is TGTGCCAGCAGCTTAGTTAATCCGGGAATTGAAGCTTTCTTT.

V and J are TRBV6-5 and TRBJ2-7; no definite D call. The CDR3 spans 14 residues. The germline V gene encodes CDR1 MNHEY and CDR2 SVGAGI. Trimming took off 4 bases at V and 0 bases at J, with 10 bases between the two ends. This CDR3 is CASSLRRHSYEQYF. In nucleotides, the CDR3 is TGTGCCAGCAGTTTAAGGCGACACTCCTACGAGCAGTACTTC.

In this sample, this clone turned up once. This chain links TRBV6-5 with TRBJ1-2; weak D call: TRBD1 (6 bases). The V gene lost 2 bases and the J gene lost 8 bases, with 15 bases spanning the gap. This CDR3 is built from 14 residues. Germline V CDR1 and CDR2: MNHEY, SVGAGI. Here the CDR3 DNA reads TGTGCCAGCAGTTACGGGGCAGGGGTAAAGGGCTACACCTTC. It codes for CASSYGAGVKGYTF.

V is TRBV18 and J is TRBJ2-1; 7 bases line up with TRBD2. CDR3 length: 12 residues. V shed 8 bases, J shed 5 bases, and the junction held 3 bases outside the gene matches. Germline CDR1 and CDR2: KGHSH and LQKENI. CDR3 region: CASGGGNNEQFF. The CDR3 bases are TGTGCCAGCGGGGGAGGGAACAATGAGCAGTTCTTC.

This clone was detected only a few times. The chain links TRBV19 to TRBJ1-5; D remains ambiguous. This CDR3 is built from 15 residues. Trimming took off 10 bases at V and 2 bases at J, with 18 bases between the two ends. CDR1 is LNHDA and CDR2 is SQIVND in the germline V gene (reference sequence). The CDR3 sequence is CATKVERAGNQPQHF. For the CDR3, the DNA is TGTGCCACAAAAGTAGAGAGGGCTGGCAATCAGCCCCAGCATTTT. Together with reference TRBV19 and TRBJ1-5, the CDR3 gives the full variable domain: DGGITQSPKYLFRKEGQNVTLSCEQNLNHDAMYWYRQDPGQGLRLIYYSQIVNDFQKGDIAEGYSVSREKKESFPLTVTSAQKNPTAFYLCATKVERAGNQPQHFGDGTRLSIL.

The chain uses TRBV7-9 and TRBJ2-1; TRBD2 matches at 8 bases. CDR3 size: 14 residues. The trim removed 10 bases at V and 5 bases at J, leaving 10 bases unmatched. CDR1 is SEHNR, CDR2 FQNEAQ, per germline (reference sequence). This CDR3 reads CATIPGGNNNEQFF. CDR3 sequence (DNA): TGTGCCACCATCCCGGGGGGGAACAACAATGAGCAGTTCTTC.

This clone was picked up one time. CDR3 protein: CASSISGGGDSPYEQYF. CDR3 bases: TGTGCCAGTAGTATAAGTGGGGGCGGAGACAGCCCCTACGAGCAGTACTTC. This chain joins TRBV19 and TRBJ2-7, with D possibly being TRBD1 (6 bases). Per germline, CDR1 LNHDA and CDR2 SQIVND (reference sequence). The CDR3 contains 17 residues. Trimming removed 2 bases from V and 2 bases from J, with 19 bases in between.

This clone was seen once. This chain uses TRBV11-2 with TRBJ2-1, with 14 bases that match TRBD2. There are 17 residues in the CDR3. V lost 6 bases and J lost 7; bases outside the gene matches: 11. Germline V gene sequence: CDR1 SGHAT, CDR2 FQNNGV. This chain's CDR3 is CASRRFSGTSGRNEQFF. CDR3 DNA: TGTGCCAGCAGGCGATTTAGTGGGACTAGCGGGAGAAATGAGCAGTTCTTC.

This rearrangement joins TRBV19 to TRBJ1-1; TRBD1 might be the D (6 bases). The germline V and J ends were trimmed by 5 bases and 4 bases, with 14 bases remaining between them. Germline V gene sequence: CDR1 LNHDA, CDR2 SQIVND (reference sequence). The CDR3 is made up of 14 amino acids. CDR3 residues: CASSPTGGGTEAFF. DNA for the CDR3: TGTGCCAGTAGTCCCACGGGAGGGGGCACTGAAGCTTTCTTT.

The rearrangement links TRBV5-4 to TRBJ2-1, with 8 bases aligning to TRBD1. The CDR3 sequence is 12 residues long. Per the germline V gene, CDR1 is SGHNT and CDR2 is YYREEE (reference sequence). Trimming at V came to 4 bases and at J to 15 bases, leaving 9 bases not matched to a gene. The DNA of the CDR3 is TGTGCCAGCAGCCCGGACAGGGTACAGTGGTTCTTC. Amino acid sequence: CASSPDRVQWFF.

The chain has TRBV24-1 and TRBJ2-1, with no clear D. V lost 6 bases, J lost 3 bases, and 11 bases lay in between. The CDR3 has 14 residues. Germline CDR1 reads KGHDR; CDR2 reads SFDVKD. The CDR3 coding sequence is TGTGCCACCAGTTCCCCCCCGTACTACAATGAGCAGTTCTTC. It encodes CATSSPPYYNEQFF.

This chain joins TRBV18 and TRBJ1-2, with 10 nucleotides matching TRBD1. CDR1 KGHSH and CDR2 LQKENI come from the germline V gene. Unmatched junction bases numbered 4, after V lost 3 bases and J lost 3 bases. The CDR3 contains 15 residues. CDR3 nucleotide sequence: TGTGCCAGCTCACCCGGGACAGGGGCGGACTATGGCTACACCTTC. Translating it yields CASSPGTGADYGYTF.

This chain connects TRBV2 to TRBJ2-2; possibly TRBD1 for D (6 bases). Germline V lookup: CDR1 SNHLY, CDR2 FYNNEI. The CDR3 spans 13 residues. V was trimmed by 7 bases and J by 5 bases, leaving 11 bases between them. The DNA for the CDR3 is TGTGCCAGCACCCGAGGGGGTACCGGGGAGCTGTTTTTT. This translates into CASTRGGTGELFF.

The V gene is TRBV10-3, the J gene TRBJ2-1, with a possible D match to TRBD2 (5 bases). CDR1 and CDR2 (germline): ENHRY, SYGVKD. Trimming stripped 3 bases from V and 6 bases from J, with 12 bases between. The CDR3 sequence is 14 residues long. The CDR3 DNA reads TGTGCCATCAGTGAAGAGGGTTCCGCCAATGAGCAGTTCTTC. Protein sequence: CAISEEGSANEQFF.

V is TRBV24-1 and J is TRBJ1-5; possibly TRBD1 for D (6 bases). V lost 4 bases, J lost 6 bases, and 12 bases lay in between. CDR1 is KGHDR and CDR2 is SFDVKD in the germline V gene. The CDR3 contains 14 residues. This chain's CDR3 is CATSETGPSQPQHF. DNA for the CDR3: TGTGCCACCAGTGAGACAGGTCCGAGTCAGCCCCAGCATTTT.